The clone carrying this TCR beta chain was counted only a few times. This entry is derived from a study of T cells after yellow fever vaccination. This CDR3 is 13 amino acids long. V lost 5 bases, J lost 1 base, and 8 bases lay in between. TCRdb re-called the 5' RACE reads with MiXCR, one entry per CDR3 protein. This table holds roughly 520,000 distinct CDR3 sequences, 21% found once. The specimen was PBMCs, collected roughly 20 days after the first yellow fever vaccination. The chain couples TRBV12-3 or TRBV12-4 to TRBJ1-1; perhaps TRBD1 as D (5 bases). The TCR comes from a man aged 18 to 29 who received the YFV17D yellow fever vaccine. This CDR3 reads CASSDSTNTEAFF. The DNA for the CDR3 is TGTGCCAGCAGTGACAGTACGAACACTGAAGCTTTCTTT.